Sequencing of this T cell receptor (beta chain) was carried out in a study of blood T cell repertoires in COVID-19. Study-level background: There were acute and convalescent COVID-19 samples, and they came from the United States, Italy and Spain. T cells, B-cell-depleted T cells, or PBMCs provided the cDNA or gDNA that served as material.

In the source study's methods: Researchers report that nucleated cell counts were estimated from reference gene primer amplification. Assay: immunoSEQ multiplex PCR; the TCRdb copy retains only in-frame clones and omits some. The V and J calls and clone size come from that table; D and trimming were worked out from the DNA. The profile covers some 190,000 clones, with roughly 81% appearing a single time and around 5.2% taken by the ten largest. Losses at the gene ends were 3 bases for V and 6 bases for J; bases not matched to a gene: 5. The CDR3 sequence is 14 residues long. Germline V gene sequence: CDR1 SGHRS, CDR2 YFSETQ.

This receptor was taken from a woman of 80 years or more with acute or convalescent COVID-19. The sample was peripheral blood. V gene TRBV5-1 combines with J gene TRBJ2-4; 8 nucleotides match TRBD2. The CDR3: CASSSTSGLNIQYF. Written as DNA, the CDR3 is TGCGCCAGCAGCTCCACTAGCGGCCTAAACATTCAGTACTTC.